Below, 25 T cell receptor beta chains from the same sample are listed, as sequenced in a study of shared clonotypes between healthy human individuals. Only in-frame clones appear in the TCRdb table, and some are missing; sequencing was by immunoSEQ multiplex PCR. This sample has around 2.1 million clones; almost 96% occur once, and the top ten carry roughly 0.13%. The sample consisted of naive CD4+ T cells sorted from blood. The subset was: CD45RA+ positively selected. The receptors here all came from a man aged 18 to 30 in good health.

The V call is TRBV9, the J call TRBJ2-1; 8 bases match TRBD2. The CDR3 loop spans 18 amino acids. The ends lost 4 bases at V and 2 bases at J; junction bases unmatched: 14. The germline V gene encodes CDR1 SGDLS and CDR2 YYNGEE. The CDR3: CASSTRTSAGAAYNEQFF. CDR3 nucleotide sequence: TGTGCCAGCAGCACGCGAACCTCAGCGGGGGCCGCCTACAATGAGCAGTTCTTC. Using reference TRBV9 and TRBJ2-1 for the parts outside the CDR3, the full variable domain is DSGVTQTPKHLITATGQRVTLRCSPRSGDLSVYWYQQSLDQGLQFLIQYYNGEERAKGNILERFSAQQFPDLHSELNLSSLELGDSALYFCASSTRTSAGAAYNEQFFGPGTRLTVL.

The gene calls are TRBV5-6 and TRBJ2-7; TRBD1 matches at 9 bases. This CDR3 contains 14 residues. After removal of 1 base from V and 3 bases from J, the junction contained 2 bases not matched to a gene. Germline V gene sequence: CDR1 SGHDT, CDR2 YYEEEE. The CDR3 DNA reads as TGTGCCAGCAGCTTGCGACAGGGGGGCTACGAGCAGTACTTC. It is translated as CASSLRQGGYEQYF.

Comment on this clone: Distinct nucleotide sequences in the sample also encode this CDR3. The V call is TRBV5-1, the J call TRBJ2-1, with D hard to call. CDR3 length equals 15 residues. Trimming pared 0 bases from V and 4 bases from J, leaving 11 bases between. Germline V gene sequence: CDR1 SGHRS, CDR2 YFSETQ. CDR3 region: CASSLAQASYNEQFF. In DNA, the CDR3 is TGCGCCAGCAGCTTGGCCCAAGCATCATACAATGAGCAGTTCTTC.

J is TRBJ2-2 and V is TRBV27; 10 nucleotides align to TRBD1. The V gene's germline CDR1 is MNHEY and CDR2 SMNVEV (reference sequence). This CDR3 has 16 amino acids. Trimming removed 8 bases from V and 7 bases from J; junction bases left unmatched: 13. The CDR3 sequence: CASCRLTGGSNGELFF. The CDR3 region has the DNA TGTGCCAGCTGCCGATTGACAGGGGGCTCAAACGGGGAGCTGTTTTTT.

The V gene is TRBV7-2, the J gene TRBJ1-1; no reliable D call. The CDR3 is 14 residues long. V lost 1 base and J lost 7, with 13 bases in between. The germline CDR1 and CDR2 sequences are SGHTA and FQGNSA. CDR3 amino acids: CASSLGNSPGEAFF. CDR3 bases: TGTGCCAGCAGCTTAGGCAACTCCCCGGGTGAAGCTTTCTTT.

This clone showed up just once. V usage is TRBV5-5 and J usage is TRBJ1-1; D ambiguous. Trimming cost V 0 bases and J 4 bases, with 19 bases left between them. This CDR3 has 17 amino acids. Germline V gives CDR1 SGHKS, CDR2 YYEKEE (reference sequence). CDR3 nucleotide sequence: TGTGCCAGCAGCTTGGTCTCTACACTAACGAGTCCCACTGAAGCTTTCTTT. It specifies CASSLVSTLTSPTEAFF.

The V call is TRBV30, the J call TRBJ2-1; D call uncertain. This CDR3 comprises 12 residues. Germline CDR1 reads GTSNPN; CDR2 reads SVGIG (reference sequence). Deletions cut 3 bases from V and 8 bases from J, with 11 bases between. DNA for the CDR3: TGTGCCTGGAGACCGCGGACCTATGAGCAGTTCTTC. Encoded protein: CAWRPRTYEQFF.

The chain is built from TRBV6-6 and TRBJ2-1, with 10 bases that match TRBD2. The CDR3 covers 14 residues. J was trimmed by 11 bases and V by 3 bases; bases with no gene match: 7. The germline V gene has CDR1 MNHNY and CDR2 SVGAGI (reference sequence). The CDR3 coding sequence is TGTGCCAGCAGTTATGGGGTAGCGGGAGGCAAGCAGTTCTTC. Protein product: CASSYGVAGGKQFF.

CDR3 sequence reads: CASSLEAGRHSPLHF. The CDR3 DNA sequence: TGTGCCAGCAGCTTGGAGGCAGGGAGGCATTCACCCCTCCACTTT. V is TRBV5-5 and J is TRBJ1-6; D is possibly TRBD1 (5 bases). CDR1 SGHKS and CDR2 YYEKEE come from the germline V gene (reference sequence). The CDR3 runs to 15 residues. V shed 0 bases and J shed 8 bases, with 12 bases lying between them.

The rearrangement links TRBV6-1 to TRBJ2-2; the D is unclear. Trimming pared 2 bases from V and 5 bases from J, leaving 12 bases between. From germline, CDR1 is MNHNS and CDR2 SASEGT. The CDR3 covers 15 residues. This chain's CDR3 is CASSEQTSRTGELFF. DNA for the CDR3: TGTGCCAGCAGTGAACAGACCTCGAGGACCGGGGAGCTGTTTTTT.

The V gene is TRBV6-1, the J gene TRBJ2-7, with D unclear. Trimming removed 2 bases at V and 9 bases at J, with 11 bases between. The CDR3 has 12 amino acids. CDR1 and CDR2 (germline): MNHNS, SASEGT. CDR3 sequence reads: CASSESEKVQYF. CDR3 DNA sequence: TGTGCCAGCAGTGAAAGCGAGAAGGTGCAGTACTTC.

A remark on this clone: The same CDR3 also results from other DNA sequences found in this sample. The chain has TRBV20-1 and TRBJ2-5; no reliable D call. This CDR3 is built from 10 residues. Trimming left V 3 bases short and J 4 bases short, with 3 bases between. The germline V gene has CDR1 DFQATT and CDR2 SNEGSKA (reference sequence). In DNA, the CDR3 is TGCAGTGCTAGTGTAGAGACCCAGTACTTC. Its protein product is CSASVETQYF.

This clone appeared a single time. The chain recombines TRBV7-2 with TRBJ2-7, with D perhaps TRBD2 (7 bases). Germline V gene data show CDR1 as SGHTA and CDR2 as FQGNSA. Trimming took 5 bases from V and 2 from J, leaving 16 bases between them. The CDR3 consists of 15 residues. The CDR3, as DNA: TGTGCCAGCAGCGACAGGCGGGGGAACCCCTACGAGCAGTACTTC. Its translation: CASSDRRGNPYEQYF.

The CDR3 nucleotides are TGCGCCAGCAGCCGCCGAGGACAACAAGAGACCCAGTACTTC. It is translated as CASSRRGQQETQYF. The chain joins TRBV5-1 to TRBJ2-5; D may be TRBD1 (5 bases). The CDR3 is made up of 14 amino acids. Per germline, CDR1 SGHRS and CDR2 YFSETQ. The germline V and J ends were trimmed by 4 bases and 2 bases, with 12 bases remaining between them. The full variable domain, in which reference TRBV5-1 and TRBJ2-5 provide the parts outside the CDR3, is KAGVTQTPRYLIKTRGQQVTLSCSPISGHRSVSWYQQTPGQGLQFLFEYFSETQRNKGNFPGRFSGRQFSNSRSEMNVSTLELGDSALYLCASSRRGQQETQYFGPGTRLLVL.

To note about this clone: Other nucleotide sequences from this sample produce the same CDR3. The CDR3 DNA reads TGTGCCATCAGTGAGGGAACAGCGGGCTACACCTTC. It translates to CAISEGTAGYTF. This sequence joins TRBV10-3 and TRBJ1-2; no firm D call. CDR3 size: 12 residues. Germline V gene data show CDR1 as ENHRY and CDR2 as SYGVKD. Deletions cut 2 bases from V and 8 bases from J, with 9 bases between.

In the case of this clone: This specimen includes other DNA sequences encoding the same CDR3. This sequence joins TRBV5-1 and TRBJ2-5, with 7 positions matching TRBD1. Germline V gene data show CDR1 as SGHRS and CDR2 as YFSETQ. The CDR3 loop spans 14 amino acids. J was trimmed by 3 bases and V by 1 base; bases with no gene match: 3. The chain's CDR3 is CASSLYRGEETQYF. As DNA, the CDR3 is TGCGCCAGCAGCTTGTACAGGGGTGAAGAGACCCAGTACTTC. The full variable domain, with the rest looked up from reference TRBV5-1 and TRBJ2-5, is KAGVTQTPRYLIKTRGQQVTLSCSPISGHRSVSWYQQTPGQGLQFLFEYFSETQRNKGNFPGRFSGRQFSNSRSEMNVSTLELGDSALYLCASSLYRGEETQYFGPGTRLLVL.

The chain is built from TRBV5-1 and TRBJ2-7; D call uncertain. V gave up 6 bases and J gave up 3 bases, with 16 bases separating them. The CDR3 is 14 amino acids. CDR1 and CDR2 from the germline V gene are SGHRS and YFSETQ. The CDR3 DNA follows: TGCGCCAGCACCCTCTTGTTGGGAAACTACGAGCAGTACTTC. Its translation: CASTLLLGNYEQYF.

The sample holds one count of this clone. The sample contains more than one DNA sequence encoding this CDR3. V and J are TRBV30 and TRBJ1-4; D call uncertain. The CDR3 covers 12 residues. Germline lookup yields CDR1 GTSNPN and CDR2 SVGIG (reference sequence). The V end was cut by 0 bases, the J end by 7 bases, with 6 bases between. CDR3 region: CAWSVLSEKLFF. In nucleotides, the CDR3 is TGTGCCTGGAGTGTATTGAGTGAAAAACTGTTTTTT.

The J gene is TRBJ2-7, the V gene TRBV18; D might be TRBD1 or TRBD2, each matching 5 bases. Trimming stripped 5 bases from V and 2 bases from J, with 10 bases between. The length of the CDR3 is 13 residues. Germline CDR1 and CDR2: KGHSH and LQKENI. CDR3 nucleotide sequence: TGTGCCAGCTCAAGGGACGTGGCCTACGAGCAGTACTTC. This sequence encodes CASSRDVAYEQYF.

The CDR3 sequence: CASSTSTGGRYEQYF. CDR3 DNA: TGTGCCAGCAGTACCTCAACAGGGGGCAGGTACGAGCAGTACTTC. The V call is TRBV6-6, the J call TRBJ2-7; TRBD1 matches at 9 bases. This CDR3 has 15 residues. Germline V gene lookup returns CDR1 MNHNY and CDR2 SVGAGI (reference sequence). Losses at the gene ends were 5 bases for V and 4 bases for J; bases not matched to a gene: 9.

This sequence joins TRBV6-6 and TRBJ2-1, with 9 bases matching TRBD1. The CDR3 covers 14 residues. The germline V gene encodes CDR1 MNHNY and CDR2 SVGAGI (reference sequence). V lost 7 bases to trimming and J lost 2 bases; unmatched junction nucleotides: 3. The CDR3 spells CASTRTGAYNEQFF. In DNA, the CDR3 is TGTGCCAGCACCAGGACAGGGGCCTACAATGAGCAGTTCTTC.

The chain is built from TRBV5-1 and TRBJ2-7, with D possibly being TRBD2 (5 bases). Trimming shortened V by 4 bases and J by 7 bases, and 18 bases separated the two germline ends. Germline values: CDR1 SGHRS, CDR2 YFSETQ. The CDR3 runs 14 residues. The CDR3 DNA follows: TGCGCCAGCAGCCACGGATTGTCACCGGGGGAGCAGTACTTC. Translating gives CASSHGLSPGEQYF.

This clone was seen only once. The chain links TRBV5-4 to TRBJ2-2, with 7 bases matching TRBD1. With 7 bases clipped from V and 5 bases from J, the junction kept 11 bases outside the gene matches. The germline V gene has CDR1 SGHNT and CDR2 YYREEE (reference sequence). This CDR3 spans 15 amino acids. In DNA, the CDR3 is TGTGCCAGCCGTCCCGAGGGCAGGGGGACCGGGGAGCTGTTTTTT. Translated, it gives CASRPEGRGTGELFF.

This sequence joins TRBV7-2 and TRBJ1-2; D unresolved. Trimming shortened V by 4 bases and J by 8 bases, and 14 bases separated the two germline ends. Germline V lookup: CDR1 SGHTA, CDR2 FQGNSA. The length of the CDR3 is 13 residues. CDR3 bases: TGTGCCAGCAGCTGGTCCGGAAGGGAGGGCTACACCTTC. Amino acids: CASSWSGREGYTF. Based on the CDR3 plus reference TRBV7-2 and TRBJ1-2, the full variable domain is GAGVSQSPSNKVTEKGKDVELRCDPISGHTALYWYRQSLGQGLEFLIYFQGNSAPDKSGLPSDRFSAERTGGSVSTLTIQRTQQEDSAVYLCASSWSGREGYTFGSGTRLTVV.

The chain is built from TRBV4-2 and TRBJ2-1, with D possibly matching TRBD2 (5 bases). This CDR3 has 13 residues. The V gene lost 1 base and the J gene lost 8 bases, with 9 bases spanning the gap. From germline, CDR1 is LGHNA and CDR2 YNFKEQ. CDR3 in DNA: TGTGCCAGCAGCCAAGTTAGCGACCATGAGCAGTTCTTC. Protein product: CASSQVSDHEQFF.